This T cell receptor (beta chain) was sequenced for a study of vaccination effects on CD4 cells after COVID-19. On the study more broadly: The post-vaccine samples were taken, at the median, 72 days after the second dose.

The method was immunoSEQ multiplex PCR; TCRdb's version includes in-frame clones alone and lacks a portion of them. This table has roughly 24,000 clones, about 75% appearing once. Turning to this clone: Its antigen is unidentified.

Within the ViraFEST assay, antigen-specific CD4+ T cells underwent expansion with viral peptide pools prior to sequencing. Upon completion of around ten days in culture, CD4+ T cells were isolated. Each participant was administered two doses of either the BNT162b2 or the mRNA-1273 vaccine. A half-medium replacement with IL-2 medium was carried out on days 3 and 7. Per germline, CDR1 SGHVS and CDR2 FNYEAQ. This CDR3 contains 15 residues. With V trimmed by 1 base and J by 5 bases, 3 bases remained unmatched. V usage is TRBV7-6 and J usage is TRBJ2-5; 11 bases line up with TRBD2. The clonotype originates from a human donor who received a COVID-19 vaccine. Some clones in this sample may be carry-over from other donors' samples. Material: CD4+ T cells from PBMCs cultured with SARS-CoV-2 spike peptides, obtained after COVID-19 vaccination. CDR3 bases: TGTGCCAGCAGCTTAGTTAGCGGGGGGGCTGAGACCCAGTACTTC. Its translation: CASSLVSGGAETQYF.